These 17 T cell receptor beta chains originate from one sample sequenced in a study of CXCR3-negative and CXCR3-positive naive CD8 T cells (dated by TCRdb to between 2017 and 2020). The run used a NextSeq 550. The Human TCR Profiling Kit (MiLaboratory) was used to make UMI-labeled 5' RACE TRB cDNA libraries. TCRdb reprocessed the reads into one record per CDR3 protein sequence, lacking DNA. The sample table gives roughly 48,000 distinct CDR3 sequences. About 15% of the sample goes to the ten largest clones. Sequences were obtained from memory CD8+ T cells from blood. The sample's cell subset or site label, in plain terms: conventional CD8+ memory T cells (TMEM), sorted as controls. Source of these receptors: a human donor in good health. Some clones in this sample may be carry-over from other donors' samples.

The chain recombines TRBV10-3 with TRBJ2-5. CDR1 is ENHRY, CDR2 SYGVKD, per germline. The CDR3 has 15 amino acids. This CDR3 is CAISESRAYQETQYF.

This chain connects TRBV28 to TRBJ1-1; lacking DNA, the TRBD1 call made by TCRdb goes unchecked. The CDR3 contains 14 residues. The germline gives CDR1 MDHEN, CDR2 SYDVKM. CDR3 amino acids: CASSLRGAGAEAFF.

This chain joins TRBV28 and TRBJ2-7; TCRdb selects TRBD1, and the lack of DNA leaves this call unchecked. Germline V gives CDR1 MDHEN, CDR2 SYDVKM. The CDR3 has 15 amino acids. CDR3 residues: CASSLPAGDTYEQYF.

CDR3 sequence: CASSYYGTGVDYGYTF. J is TRBJ1-2 and V is TRBV6-2 or TRBV6-3; the TCRdb D gene call, TRBD1, has no DNA to confirm it. Germline V gives CDR1 MNHEY, CDR2 SVGEGT. The CDR3 has 16 amino acids.

The chain combines TRBV9 with TRBJ1-2; there is no DNA to check the TCRdb D call of TRBD1. CDR3 length: 15 amino acids. In germline, CDR1 is SGDLS, CDR2 YYNGEE. The chain's CDR3 is CASSFSGTGDDGYTF.

This chain uses TRBV5-1 with TRBJ2-5; TCRdb indicates TRBD2, and absent DNA this call remains unverified. This CDR3 contains 13 residues. Germline V gives CDR1 SGHRS, CDR2 YFSETQ. The CDR3 here is CASSERVRETQYF. Combining the CDR3 with reference TRBV5-1 and TRBJ2-5 gives the whole variable domain KAGVTQTPRYLIKTRGQQVTLSCSPISGHRSVSWYQQTPGQGLQFLFEYFSETQRNKGNFPGRFSGRQFSNSRSEMNVSTLELGDSALYLCASSERVRETQYFGPGTRLLVL.

V is TRBV12-3 or TRBV12-4 and J is TRBJ1-1. The length of the CDR3 is 14 residues. CDR3 region: CASSYPEQNTEAFF.

The chain combines TRBV7-9 with TRBJ1-1; the TRBD1 assignment by TCRdb is unverifiable without DNA. Germline loops: CDR1 SEHNR, CDR2 FQNEAQ (reference sequence). The CDR3 consists of 14 residues. The CDR3 protein is CASSPVILNTEAFF.

J is TRBJ2-1 and V is TRBV29-1; TCRdb's D gene call, TRBD1, goes unchecked for lack of DNA. The CDR3 is made up of 14 amino acids. From germline, CDR1 is SQVTM and CDR2 ANQGSEA. The CDR3 region is CSVVGSGAWGEQFF.

This rearrangement joins TRBV12-3 or TRBV12-4 to TRBJ2-1. This CDR3 contains 12 residues. CDR3 amino acids: CASSFSWDEQFF.

This chain's CDR3 is CASSALGTGYPEAFF. V gene TRBV9 combines with J gene TRBJ1-1; the TCRdb call, TRBD1, lacks DNA for checking. Germline V lookup: CDR1 SGDLS, CDR2 YYNGEE. This CDR3 is built from 15 residues.

The chain employs TRBV27 and TRBJ2-5. The CDR3 totals 13 residues. The V gene's germline CDR1 is MNHEY and CDR2 SMNVEV (reference sequence). The CDR3 protein is CASSLSKTETQYF.

The V call is TRBV11-3, the J call TRBJ2-3. There are 13 residues in the CDR3. CDR1 and CDR2 (germline): SGHNT, YENEEA. Here the CDR3 reads CASSFGSSDTQYF.

V and J are TRBV7-6 and TRBJ2-7; TCRdb's D gene call, TRBD2, goes unchecked for lack of DNA. This CDR3 has 15 amino acids. From germline, CDR1 is SGHVS and CDR2 FNYEAQ. The CDR3 sequence: CASSLRTSGIDEQYF.

V usage is TRBV6-5 and J usage is TRBJ2-5; absent DNA, TCRdb's TRBD2 call cannot be checked. This CDR3 region has 13 residues. CDR1 is MNHEY, CDR2 SVGAGI, per germline. This CDR3 is CASRVGLTETQYF.

The J gene is TRBJ2-3, the V gene TRBV3-1; absent DNA, TCRdb's TRBD2 call cannot be checked. Germline-derived CDR1 and CDR2 are LGHDT and YNNKEL (reference sequence). CDR3 length equals 17 residues. CDR3 sequence reads: CASSPGLAGTLSDTQYF.

This chain uses TRBV19 with TRBJ2-3; there is no DNA to check the TCRdb D call of TRBD2. Germline CDR1 reads LNHDA; CDR2 reads SQIVND (reference sequence). This CDR3 has 15 residues. The CDR3 loop is CASSMGIILPDTQYF.